At least ten counts were recorded for the clone carrying this T cell receptor beta chain. Germline V gene sequence: CDR1 MDHEN, CDR2 SYDVKM. Trimming removed 5 bases from V and 3 bases from J, with 17 bases in between. The CDR3 is made up of 16 amino acids. TCRdb re-derived calls from the 5' RACE reads in MiXCR, one entry per CDR3 protein. In the table there are around 46,000 distinct CDR3 sequences, roughly 6.4% of which are singletons. This specimen belongs to a study of T cells after yellow fever vaccination. The sample here was CD8+ T cells not binding an NS4B(214-222) dextramer, sorted from PBMCs, taken 45 days after the yellow fever booster vaccination. The chain employs TRBV28 and TRBJ1-5, with D possibly being TRBD1 (5 bases). The source of this sequence is a man aged 25 to 45 who received the YFV17D yellow fever vaccine. CDR3 DNA: TGTGCCAGCAGTCCCGGGGCAGGTACCTCCAATCAGCCCCAGCATTTT. It is translated as CASSPGAGTSNQPQHF.